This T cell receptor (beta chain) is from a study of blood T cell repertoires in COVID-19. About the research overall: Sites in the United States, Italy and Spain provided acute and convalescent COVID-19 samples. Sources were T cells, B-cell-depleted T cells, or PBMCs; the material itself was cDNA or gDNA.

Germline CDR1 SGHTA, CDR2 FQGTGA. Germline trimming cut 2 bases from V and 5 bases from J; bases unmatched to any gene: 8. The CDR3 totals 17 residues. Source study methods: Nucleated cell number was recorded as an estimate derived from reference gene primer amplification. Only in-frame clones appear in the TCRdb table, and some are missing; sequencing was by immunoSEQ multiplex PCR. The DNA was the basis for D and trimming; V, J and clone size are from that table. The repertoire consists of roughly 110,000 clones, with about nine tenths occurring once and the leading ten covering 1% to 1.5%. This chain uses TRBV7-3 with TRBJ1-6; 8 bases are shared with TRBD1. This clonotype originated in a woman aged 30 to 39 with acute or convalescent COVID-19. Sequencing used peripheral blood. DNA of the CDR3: TGTGCCAGCAGCTTATATGGCCAGGGGGCCCATAATTCACCCCTCCACTTT. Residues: CASSLYGQGAHNSPLHF.